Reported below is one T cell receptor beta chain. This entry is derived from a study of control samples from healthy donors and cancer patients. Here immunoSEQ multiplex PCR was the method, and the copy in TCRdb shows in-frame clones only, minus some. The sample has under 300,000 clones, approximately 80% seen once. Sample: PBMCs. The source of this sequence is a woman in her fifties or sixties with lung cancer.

The CDR3 loop is CASSMSGNWNGYTF. The CDR3 DNA is TGTGCCAGTAGTATGTCGGGGAATTGGAACGGCTACACCTTC. V usage is TRBV19 and J usage is TRBJ1-2; the D is unclear. Trimming stripped 3 bases from V and 8 bases from J, with 16 bases between. CDR1 is LNHDA and CDR2 is SQIVND in the germline V gene (reference sequence). The CDR3 has 14 residues.